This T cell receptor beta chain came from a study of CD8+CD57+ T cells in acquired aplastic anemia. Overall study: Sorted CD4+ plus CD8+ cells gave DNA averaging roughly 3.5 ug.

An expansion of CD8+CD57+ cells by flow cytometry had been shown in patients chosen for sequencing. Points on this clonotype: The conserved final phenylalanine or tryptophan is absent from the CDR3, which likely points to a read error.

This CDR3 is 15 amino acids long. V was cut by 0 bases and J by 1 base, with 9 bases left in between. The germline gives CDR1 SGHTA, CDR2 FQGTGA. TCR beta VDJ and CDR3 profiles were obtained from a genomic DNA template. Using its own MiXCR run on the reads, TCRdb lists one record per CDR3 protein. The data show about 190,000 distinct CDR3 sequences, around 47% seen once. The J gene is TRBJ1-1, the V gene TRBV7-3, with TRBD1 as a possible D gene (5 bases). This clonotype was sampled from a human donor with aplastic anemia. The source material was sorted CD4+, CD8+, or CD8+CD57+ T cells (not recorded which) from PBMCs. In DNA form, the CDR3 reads TGTGCCAGCAGCTTAACGTATGGGGGGAACACTGAAGCTTTCCCT. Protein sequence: CASSLTYGGNTEAFP.